The 25 T cell receptor beta chains given below trace back to one sample, sequenced in a study of cytomegalovirus exposure and HLA in healthy donors. In the PCR, 60 Vbeta and 13 Jbeta primers were used. Sequencing used immunoSEQ multiplex PCR; TCRdb keeps in-frame clones, though not all of them. The table includes some 150,000 clones, about four fifths detected once. Sequencing used PBMCs. The receptors here all came from a man between 18 and 29 years old in good health and CMV-seropositive.

This chain joins TRBV7-9 and TRBJ2-1; D ambiguous. Germline V CDR1 and CDR2: SEHNR, FQNEAQ (reference sequence). The CDR3 covers 11 residues. The V end was cut by 5 bases, the J end by 9 bases, with 8 bases between. The CDR3 region has the DNA TGTGCCAGCAGCCGCGCTGCTGAGCAGTTCTTC. It is translated as CASSRAAEQFF.

The DNA of the CDR3 is TGTGCCACCGCGACAGGGACCCCCTTAATGAACACTGAAGCTTTCTTT. Protein sequence: CATATGTPLMNTEAFF. The chain has TRBV5-8 and TRBJ1-1, with 7 bases that match TRBD1. The CDR3 runs 16 residues. V gave up 9 bases and J gave up 0 bases; unmatched junction bases: 14. Germline V CDR1 and CDR2: SGHTS, YDEGEE.

The rearrangement joins TRBV9 to TRBJ2-3, with TRBD2 matching 7 bases. CDR3 length: 16 amino acids. CDR1 is SGDLS, CDR2 YYNGEE, per germline. J gave up 2 bases and V 0 bases, and 6 bases lay outside the gene matches. This CDR3 is CASSVVVAGNTDTQYF. In DNA, the CDR3 is TGTGCCAGCAGCGTAGTGGTAGCGGGTAACACAGATACGCAGTATTTT.

The genes are TRBV28 and TRBJ1-2, with D possibly matching TRBD1 (6 bases). The germline V gene encodes CDR1 MDHEN and CDR2 SYDVKM. Trimming cost V 6 bases and J 4 bases, with 21 bases left between them. CDR3 length: 16 residues. CDR3 sequence reads: CASSPGGGLSLYGYTF. The CDR3 DNA sequence: TGTGCCAGCAGCCCTGGCGGGGGGCTGTCCCTCTATGGCTACACCTTC.

This sequence joins TRBV6-5 and TRBJ1-4; 7 nucleotides align to TRBD1. This CDR3 comprises 15 residues. From germline, CDR1 is MNHEY and CDR2 SVGAGI. The V gene end was trimmed by 4 bases and the J gene end by 0 bases; junction bases not matched to a gene: 2. Here the CDR3 DNA reads TGTGCCAGCAGTTCAGGGGGAGCAACTAATGAAAAACTGTTTTTT. Protein: CASSSGGATNEKLFF.

J is TRBJ2-6 and V is TRBV5-4; 11 bases agree with TRBD1. In germline, CDR1 is SGHNT, CDR2 YYREEE (reference sequence). J lost 4 bases, V lost 5 bases, and 11 bases had no gene match. This CDR3 is built from 18 residues. CDR3 sequence: CASSLPPGQGEGANVLTF. CDR3 nucleotides: TGTGCCAGCAGTCTCCCTCCGGGACAGGGGGAAGGGGCCAACGTCCTGACTTTC. The full variable domain, completed using reference TRBV5-4 and TRBJ2-6, is ETGVTQSPTHLIKTRGQQVTLRCSSQSGHNTVSWYQQALGQGPQFIFQYYREEENGRGNFPPRFSGLQFPNYSSELNVNALELDDSALYLCASSLPPGQGEGANVLTFGAGSRLTVL.

The rearrangement links TRBV2 to TRBJ1-4; maybe TRBD1 (6 bases). With 6 bases removed from V and 8 bases from J, the gap between germline ends came to 13 bases. The CDR3 consists of 13 residues. Germline V gene sequence: CDR1 SNHLY, CDR2 FYNNEI. The CDR3 DNA is TGTGCCAGCAGGTACGGACAGTGGGAAAAACTGTTTTTT. It codes for CASRYGQWEKLFF.

This rearrangement joins TRBV18 to TRBJ2-7; TRBD1 agrees at 9 bases. V was clipped by 6 bases and J by 5 bases; unmatched bases: 11. The CDR3 is 15 residues long. Germline lookup yields CDR1 KGHSH and CDR2 LQKENI. CDR3 residues: CASSTTDRGINEQYF. DNA of the CDR3: TGTGCCAGCTCGACAACTGACAGGGGGATCAACGAGCAGTACTTC. The variable domain in full, completed from reference TRBV18 and TRBJ2-7, reads NAGVMQNPRHLVRRRGQEARLRCSPMKGHSHVYWYRQLPEEGLKFMVYLQKENIIDESGMPKERFSAEFPKEGPSILRIQQVVRGDSAAYFCASSTTDRGINEQYFGPGTRLTVT.

The chain combines TRBV7-2 with TRBJ2-7; 10 positions match TRBD2. Germline assignment: CDR1 SGHTA and CDR2 FQGNSA. The V segment lost 5 bases and the J segment 4 bases; nucleotides outside the gene matches: 11. The CDR3 totals 16 residues. CDR3: CASSRSSGLAYYEQYF. DNA for the CDR3: TGTGCCAGCAGCCGAAGTTCGGGACTAGCGTATTACGAGCAGTACTTC.

The chain employs TRBV30 and TRBJ1-4; D is perhaps TRBD1 (5 bases). Germline values: CDR1 GTSNPN, CDR2 SVGIG (reference sequence). V was trimmed by 1 base and J by 8 bases, leaving 14 bases between them. CDR3 length: 14 residues. The CDR3 sequence is CAWSATGSVEKLFF. The CDR3 bases are TGTGCCTGGAGTGCAACAGGCAGCGTGGAAAAACTGTTTTTT. Combining the CDR3 with reference TRBV30 and TRBJ1-4 gives the whole variable domain SQTIHQWPATLVQPVGSPLSLECTVEGTSNPNLYWYRQAAGRGLQLLFYSVGIGQISSEVPQNLSASRPQDRQFILSSKKLLLSDSGFYLCAWSATGSVEKLFFGSGTQLSVL.

The chain carries TRBV19 and TRBJ1-3; D is uncertain. The length of the CDR3 is 16 residues. CDR1 LNHDA and CDR2 SQIVND come from the germline V gene (reference sequence). Trimming shortened V by 4 bases and J by 3 bases, and 16 bases separated the two germline ends. CDR3 in DNA: TGTGCCAGTAGTACCAGATTGACAAGAAATGGAAACACCATATATTTT. This codes for CASSTRLTRNGNTIYF.

V and J are TRBV19 and TRBJ2-5, with 10 bases that match TRBD2. This CDR3 spans 17 amino acids. Germline values: CDR1 LNHDA, CDR2 SQIVND (reference sequence). The V and J ends lost 9 bases and 5 bases, in that order; junction bases with no gene match: 18. As DNA, the CDR3 is TGTGCCAGGAATGGGACTAGCGAAGATAACATAAGGGAGACCCAGTACTTC. Translated: CARNGTSEDNIRETQYF.

The J gene is TRBJ1-1, the V gene TRBV29-1; D may be TRBD1 (5 bases). Germline V gene data show CDR1 as SQVTM and CDR2 as ANQGSEA. V was clipped by 6 bases and J by 5 bases, with 13 bases between them. This CDR3 has 12 amino acids. CDR3 in amino acids: CSVPAGVTEAFF. The DNA for the CDR3 is TGCAGCGTCCCGGCGGGGGTAACTGAAGCTTTCTTT. The full variable domain, in which reference TRBV29-1 and TRBJ1-1 provide the parts outside the CDR3, is SAVISQKPSRDICQRGTSLTIQCQVDSQVTMMFWYRQQPGQSLTLIATANQGSEATYESGFVIDKFPISRPNLTFSTLTVSNMSPEDSSIYLCSVPAGVTEAFFGQGTRLTVV.

A few counts support this clone. The genes are TRBV27 and TRBJ1-2; D call uncertain. Germline V gene lookup returns CDR1 MNHEY and CDR2 SMNVEV (reference sequence). The CDR3 spans 17 residues. The V end lost 6 bases, the J end lost 1 base, and 21 bases lay between the germline ends. The CDR3 sequence: CASSPLPRVEHNYGYTF. DNA for the CDR3: TGTGCCAGCAGCCCTCTCCCACGGGTGGAACATAACTATGGCTACACCTTC.

The chain employs TRBV4-1 and TRBJ2-7; 7 bases are shared with TRBD1. Germline loops: CDR1 MGHRA, CDR2 YSYEKL. V shed 3 bases and J 4 bases; nucleotides not matched to a gene: 9. The CDR3 length is 15 residues. CDR3 sequence: CASSQVEGAGYEQYF. The CDR3, as DNA: TGCGCCAGCAGCCAGGTCGAGGGGGCGGGTTACGAGCAGTACTTC.

The chain links TRBV19 to TRBJ1-1, with 7 bases that match TRBD1. Germline CDR1 LNHDA, CDR2 SQIVND (reference sequence). CDR3 length: 14 amino acids. V trimming: 5 bases; J trimming: 4 bases; junction bases outside the gene matches: 7. CDR3 protein: CASSPAEGATEAFF. Here the CDR3 DNA reads TGTGCCAGTAGTCCCGCCGAGGGGGCCACTGAAGCTTTCTTT.

This chain links TRBV6-6 with TRBJ2-7; TRBD1 is a possible D gene (5 bases). Trimming pared 7 bases from V and 3 bases from J, leaving 13 bases between. The CDR3 totals 13 residues. Germline assignment: CDR1 MNHNY and CDR2 SVGAGI (reference sequence). The CDR3 here is CASTHPDSYEQYF. The CDR3 region has the DNA TGTGCCAGCACCCACCCCGACAGCTACGAGCAGTACTTC.

A few counts support this clone. This sequence joins TRBV19 and TRBJ1-5, with D perhaps TRBD1 (6 bases). Looked up from germline, CDR1 is LNHDA and CDR2 is SQIVND (reference sequence). The CDR3 is 14 residues long. Trimming took off 5 bases at V and 7 bases at J, with 15 bases between the two ends. CDR3 sequence: CASSSDRLVQPQHF. The CDR3 nucleotides are TGTGCCAGTAGTTCTGACAGGTTAGTCCAGCCCCAGCATTTT.

CDR3 amino acids: CASSLSGTGLAGELFF. The DNA of the CDR3 is TGTGCCAGCAGTTTGTCCGGGACAGGGTTGGCCGGGGAGCTGTTTTTT. The V and J genes are TRBV6-5 and TRBJ2-2, with TRBD1 matching over 9 bases. J gave up 6 bases and V 4 bases, and 9 bases lay outside the gene matches. This CDR3 comprises 16 residues. Germline assignment: CDR1 MNHEY and CDR2 SVGAGI.

The genes are TRBV6-5 and TRBJ1-5; 8 nucleotides line up with TRBD1. Germline CDR1 is MNHEY and CDR2 is SVGAGI. This CDR3 is 15 amino acids long. V shed 4 bases and J 2 bases; nucleotides not matched to a gene: 4. Here the CDR3 reads CASSSRGQGNQPQHF. In DNA form, the CDR3 reads TGTGCCAGCAGTTCCAGGGGACAGGGCAATCAGCCCCAGCATTTT.

The rearrangement links TRBV13 to TRBJ2-3; maybe TRBD2 (6 bases). The CDR3 covers 16 residues. V dropped 6 bases and J dropped 0 bases, with 16 bases sitting between them. Germline V gene lookup returns CDR1 PRHDT and CDR2 FYEKMQ (reference sequence). The CDR3: CASSPWYGTSTDTQYF. DNA of the CDR3: TGTGCCAGCAGTCCCTGGTACGGGACTAGCACAGATACGCAGTATTTT.

The chain couples TRBV6-4 to TRBJ1-1; TRBD1 is a possible D gene (5 bases). Germline V lookup: CDR1 MRHNA, CDR2 SNTAGT. The V and J ends lost 2 bases and 2 bases respectively, with 12 bases between them. The CDR3 runs to 15 residues. The CDR3 loop reads CASSDAGDFNTEAFF. The CDR3 DNA reads TGTGCCAGCAGTGACGCGGGGGATTTCAACACTGAAGCTTTCTTT.

In its sample, this clone was seen once. This rearrangement joins TRBV7-2 to TRBJ2-7; 9 bases line up with TRBD1. Germline CDR1 SGHTA, CDR2 FQGNSA. The length of the CDR3 is 15 residues. With 4 bases clipped from V and 2 bases from J, the junction kept 6 bases outside the gene matches. CDR3 protein: CASSWGGTGPYEQYF. Written as DNA, the CDR3 is TGTGCCAGCAGCTGGGGGGGGACAGGGCCCTACGAGCAGTACTTC.

The CDR3 loop is CASSQGGSGSVYEQYF. The CDR3 DNA is TGCGCCAGCAGCCAAGGCGGAAGCGGGAGTGTCTACGAGCAGTACTTC. The rearrangement links TRBV4-1 to TRBJ2-7; 8 nucleotides align to TRBD2. The CDR3 length is 16 residues. CDR1 and CDR2 from the germline V gene are MGHRA and YSYEKL. V lost 1 base and J lost 3; bases outside the gene matches: 8.

J is TRBJ2-1 and V is TRBV6-6; tentatively, D is TRBD1 (6 bases). The germline V gene has CDR1 MNHNY and CDR2 SVGAGI (reference sequence). The CDR3 totals 12 residues. The ends were cut back, 6 bases at V and 6 bases at J, with 9 bases in the middle. CDR3 coding DNA: TGTGCCAGCAGACAGGGTTTCAATGAGCAGTTCTTC. Translation: CASRQGFNEQFF.